This T cell receptor (beta chain) originates from a study of response to subunit inactivated influenza vaccine. Study-wide results and limits: Every seasonal influenza vaccination brings in few new T cells, the authors suggested.

TCRdb reprocessed the RT-PCR reads via MiXCR and lists one record per CDR3 protein. The sample lists 860,000 or so distinct CDR3 sequences, about 20% occurring once. On this clonotype: What it recognizes is unknown.

CDR1 and CDR2 (germline): DFQATT, SNEGSKA (reference sequence). Trimming removed 2 bases at V and 4 bases at J, with 11 bases between. CDR3 length: 13 amino acids. This TCR was sampled from a middle-aged man who received an inactivated influenza vaccine. The rearrangement uses TRBV20-1 and TRBJ1-1; D perhaps matches TRBD1 (6 bases). This specimen was PBMCs from blood, taken 5 to 6 days after vaccination. The CDR3 nucleotides read TGCAGTGCTAGAAAACAGGGAACCACTGAAGCTTTCTTT. Protein product: CSARKQGTTEAFF.